The 19 T cell receptor beta chains listed next were all sequenced from one sample in a study of T cells in Graves' hyperthyroidism and ophthalmopathy. The CDR3 regions of TCR beta were amplified from RNA transcripts. First-round RT-PCR targeting the TCR CDR3 was performed with the HTBI primer set. In TCRdb, the multiplex PCR reads were re-called with MiXCR into one record per CDR3 protein. The sample holds roughly 500,000 distinct CDR3 sequences, 40% to 50% seen once. The specimen sequenced was peripheral blood or thyroid tissue (not recorded which). Receptors were obtained from an adult woman with Graves' disease, either hyperthyroidism or ophthalmopathy (not recorded which).

The rearrangement joins TRBV19 to TRBJ1-5, with D possibly matching TRBD1 (5 bases). The CDR3 is 13 residues long. In germline, CDR1 is LNHDA, CDR2 SQIVND (reference sequence). The V end lost 11 bases, the J end lost 7 bases, and 18 bases lay between the germline ends. CDR3 sequence reads: CAWSIRGSQPQHF. For the CDR3, the DNA is TGTGCCTGGAGTATAAGGGGAAGCCAGCCCCAGCATTTT.

This clonotype came up many times. The chain couples TRBV20-1 to TRBJ2-5, with TRBD2 matching over 7 bases. There are 15 residues in the CDR3. J gave up 5 bases and V 1 base, and 10 bases lay outside the gene matches. Germline CDR1 is DFQATT and CDR2 is SNEGSKA (reference sequence). DNA for the CDR3: TGCAGTGCTAGAGTCTCAGGACTAGTACGGGAGACCCAGTACTTC. It is translated as CSARVSGLVRETQYF.

V gene TRBV12-3 or TRBV12-4 combines with J gene TRBJ1-5, with D possibly matching TRBD1 (6 bases). V lost 3 bases and J lost 5, with 11 bases in between. The CDR3 runs to 14 residues. CDR3 sequence (DNA): TGTGCCAGCAGTTTTTTGGACAGCCATCAGCCCCAGCATTTT. Translation gives CASSFLDSHQPQHF.

The V and J genes are TRBV24-1 and TRBJ1-1; weak D call: TRBD1 (5 bases). CDR1 is KGHDR and CDR2 is SFDVKD in the germline V gene. The CDR3 covers 11 residues. CDR3 sequence reads: CAARGSTEAFF. In DNA, the CDR3 is TGTGCTGCACGGGGGAGCACTGAAGCTTTCTTT.

This clonotype was recorded at least ten times. The chain has TRBV10-1 and TRBJ2-7, with 7 bases that match TRBD1. The junction had 1 base not matched to a gene; V was cut back by 0 bases and J by 2 bases. CDR3 length: 14 amino acids. Germline lookup yields CDR1 WNHNN and CDR2 SYGVQD (reference sequence). The CDR3 spells CASSESRGPYEQYF. The CDR3 bases are TGCGCCAGCAGTGAGTCAAGGGGGCCCTACGAGCAGTACTTC.

The chain recombines TRBV9 with TRBJ1-5; D not certain. Germline loops: CDR1 SGDLS, CDR2 YYNGEE. CDR3 length equals 14 residues. Trimming took 5 bases from V and 5 from J, leaving 14 bases between them. CDR3 DNA sequence: TGTGCCAGCAGTGAGGGCCAGTTTCATCAGCCCCAGCATTTT. Translated, it gives CASSEGQFHQPQHF.

This clonotype was observed at least ten times. The chain has TRBV19 and TRBJ1-4; no clear D gene. Between the trimmed V and J ends, which lost 5 bases and 5 bases, there was a span of 12 bases. The CDR3 covers 14 residues. Per germline, CDR1 LNHDA and CDR2 SQIVND (reference sequence). Here the CDR3 DNA reads TGTGCCAGTAGTGACGGACCCTCCAATGAAAAACTGTTTTTT. Encoded protein: CASSDGPSNEKLFF.

V usage is TRBV20-1 and J usage is TRBJ2-5, with TRBD2 as a possible D gene (6 bases). V shed 1 base and J shed 5 bases, with 14 bases lying between them. Germline CDR1 and CDR2: DFQATT and SNEGSKA (reference sequence). The CDR3 sequence is 14 residues long. The CDR3 sequence is CSARGERGRETQYF. CDR3 bases: TGCAGTGCTAGAGGGGAGAGAGGGAGGGAGACCCAGTACTTC.

This clonotype was counted only a few times. The CDR3, as DNA: TGTGCCAGCAGCTTATCACCCATTGGCACCGGGGAGCTGTTTTTT. The encoded protein is CASSLSPIGTGELFF. This rearrangement joins TRBV11-2 to TRBJ2-2; no firm D call. Germline values: CDR1 SGHAT, CDR2 FQNNGV. Trimming stripped 2 bases from V and 4 bases from J, with 11 bases between. The CDR3 sequence is 15 residues long.

The rearrangement joins TRBV9 to TRBJ2-7; 9 nucleotides line up with TRBD1. Losses at the gene ends were 4 bases for V and 6 bases for J; bases not matched to a gene: 14. CDR3 length: 16 residues. From germline, CDR1 is SGDLS and CDR2 YYNGEE. CDR3 DNA: TGTGCCAGCAGCCCGAGCATTCGGACAGGGGTTATCGAGCAGTACTTC. It specifies CASSPSIRTGVIEQYF.

The V gene is TRBV24-1, the J gene TRBJ2-7; D gene uncertain. From germline, CDR1 is KGHDR and CDR2 SFDVKD. V lost 4 bases and J lost 4, with 4 bases in between. The CDR3 is 11 amino acids. The CDR3 spells CATSDDYEQYF. The CDR3, as DNA: TGTGCCACCAGTGACGATTACGAGCAGTACTTC.

This clonotype was counted only a few times. The J gene is TRBJ2-5, the V gene TRBV18; TRBD1 agrees at 7 bases. The CDR3 extends over 15 amino acids. Germline CDR1 reads KGHSH; CDR2 reads LQKENI. The J segment lost 1 base and the V segment lost 8 bases, leaving 10 bases of the junction unmatched. The CDR3 DNA reads as TGTGCCAGCACAACCGGGACAGCCAGCCAAGAGACCCAGTACTTC. Translation gives CASTTGTASQETQYF. Full variable domain (rest looked up from reference TRBV18 and TRBJ2-5): NAGVMQNPRHLVRRRGQEARLRCSPMKGHSHVYWYRQLPEEGLKFMVYLQKENIIDESGMPKERFSAEFPKEGPSILRIQQVVRGDSAAYFCASTTGTASQETQYFGPGTRLLVL.

This chain links TRBV20-1 with TRBJ2-7; a weak D match, TRBD1 (5 bases). CDR3 length: 13 residues. Trimming took off 6 bases at V and 2 bases at J, with 14 bases between the two ends. Germline V CDR1 and CDR2: DFQATT, SNEGSKA (reference sequence). The CDR3 sequence: CSAGKAGPYEQYF. CDR3 DNA: TGCAGTGCAGGGAAGGCAGGGCCCTACGAGCAGTACTTC.

The chain has TRBV7-9 and TRBJ1-2; D not resolved. This CDR3 comprises 12 residues. The V gene lost 4 bases and the J gene lost 4 bases, with 7 bases spanning the gap. CDR1 and CDR2 from the germline V gene are SEHNR and FQNEAQ (reference sequence). DNA of the CDR3: TGTGCCAGCAGCTCCCTCACCTATGGCTACACCTTC. This sequence encodes CASSSLTYGYTF.

As regards this clonotype: Compared with germline, one end of the junction differs, possibly owing to a read error. The V gene is TRBV6-6, the J gene TRBJ1-1, with D possibly matching TRBD1 (6 bases). The CDR3 extends over 13 amino acids. The germline gives CDR1 MNHNY, CDR2 SVGAGI (reference sequence). The CDR3 sequence is CASRDSLSTEAYF. CDR3 coding DNA: TGTGCCAGCAGGGACAGTCTGAGCACTGAAGCTTACTTT.

This chain connects TRBV7-9 to TRBJ2-7; a possible D gene is TRBD1 (6 bases). The J call may be incorrect, as the DNA end agrees better with TRBJ2-1. The CDR3 is 13 residues long. Germline V gene data show CDR1 as SEHNR and CDR2 as FQNEAQ (reference sequence). The CDR3, as DNA: TGTGCCAGCAGCTTAGCGGGGGCCCATGAGCAGTTCTTC. Protein product: CASSLAGAHEQFF.

This chain connects TRBV7-2 to TRBJ1-6; 7 bases match TRBD1. Germline assignment: CDR1 SGHTA and CDR2 FQGNSA. J lost 6 bases, V lost 5 bases, and 7 bases had no gene match. This CDR3 region has 15 residues. Here the CDR3 DNA reads TGTGCCAGCAGCAGGGGGGACAGCGCTAATTCACCCCTCCACTTT. Translation: CASSRGDSANSPLHF.

This chain connects TRBV20-1 to TRBJ1-1; maybe TRBD1 (5 bases). CDR3 length: 12 amino acids. V was shortened by 1 base and J by 5 bases, with 8 bases between the two germline ends. Germline CDR1 reads DFQATT; CDR2 reads SNEGSKA (reference sequence). The CDR3 bases are TGCAGTGCTAGAGTGGGGGGGACTGAAGCTTTCTTT. Its translation is CSARVGGTEAFF.

The genes are TRBV10-1 and TRBJ1-1; 10 bases align to TRBD1. Germline assignment: CDR1 WNHNN and CDR2 SYGVQD (reference sequence). This CDR3 region has 12 residues. V shed 6 bases and J 8 bases; nucleotides not matched to a gene: 3. DNA for the CDR3: TGCGCCAGCAGAGGGGACAGGGGAGAAGCTTTCTTT. This sequence encodes CASRGDRGEAFF.